This record concerns one T cell receptor beta chain sequence. Per the original data handling: By means of reference gene primer amplification, nucleated cell counts were estimated. Repertoires were generated with immunoSEQ multiplex PCR, while TCRdb's copy carries only in-frame clones and drops some. V and J calls and clone size follow that table, whereas D and trimming were derived from the DNA. The sample lists about 270,000 clones; about nine tenths were seen once. The source of the sample is a study of blood T cell repertoires in COVID-19. The source material was PBMCs or T cells enriched from blood (not recorded which). The clonotype was recovered from a woman aged 30 to 39 with acute COVID-19.

The CDR3 DNA follows: TGTGCCAGCAGTTTAGCTAGCGGCCAAGAGACCCAGTACTTC. As protein: CASSLASGQETQYF. V is TRBV28 and J is TRBJ2-5; 7 bases are a match to TRBD2. Trimming removed 2 bases from V and 1 base from J; junction bases left unmatched: 1. Per the germline V gene, CDR1 is MDHEN and CDR2 is SYDVKM. CDR3 size: 14 residues.